This note documents a single TCR beta chain sequence. This entry is derived from a study of control samples from healthy donors and cancer patients. Data came from immunoSEQ multiplex PCR; TCRdb stores just in-frame clones and leaves some out. Of 190,000 or so clones in the sample, roughly 93% were seen once. The origin of this receptor is a man aged 18 to 29 in good health. Sequenced sample: blood.

The DNA of the CDR3 is TGTGCCAGCAGCCCGCCAAGGGGAAGCACCGGGGAGCTGTTTTTT. Its protein product is CASSPPRGSTGELFF. The chain has TRBV6-5 and TRBJ2-2; TRBD1 is a possible D gene (5 bases). Germline CDR1 MNHEY, CDR2 SVGAGI. V was trimmed by 6 bases and J by 4 bases, leaving 15 bases between them. The CDR3 is 15 amino acids.